This record looks at one T cell receptor (beta chain) sequence and its context. Its antigen is unidentified. These data are taken from a study of cytomegalovirus exposure and HLA in healthy donors. Study overall: The Caucasian-associated ancestry cluster held roughly 80% of roughly 370 genotyped donors. Study-wide findings and caveats: A later analysis linked a missense DCLRE1C variant to TCR beta V- and J-gene trimming.

This PCR relied on a set of 60 Vbeta primers and 13 Jbeta primers. Method: immunoSEQ multiplex PCR; TCRdb's copy keeps in-frame clones and lacks some. The sample has 110,000 or so clones; 70% to 85% are singletons. This TCR was recovered from a woman aged 18-30 years in good health and CMV-seronegative. Sequencing was carried out using PBMCs.

The CDR3 region has the DNA TGTGCCAGCAGTTTTTCGACTAGCAATGAGCAGTTCTTC. Translated: CASSFSTSNEQFF. V is TRBV28 and J is TRBJ2-1; tentatively, D is TRBD2 (6 bases). This CDR3 is built from 13 residues. With 3 bases removed from V and 6 bases from J, the gap between germline ends came to 9 bases. Per the germline V gene, CDR1 is MDHEN and CDR2 is SYDVKM.